This T cell receptor (beta chain) was sequenced in a study of cytotoxic CD8 clonotypes in ibrutinib-treated CLL. Study-level information: Partial responses totalled 24 and complete responses 2; after median roughly 70 months, about 15 remained remitted and around twelve progressed.

Study-wide results and limits: Measured clonality at baseline was greater than in age-matched healthy donors and tracked with circulating CD8+ T-cell counts.

The V end was cut by 0 bases, the J end by 5 bases, with 5 bases between. CDR1 is MNHEY, CDR2 SVGAGI, per germline. This CDR3 spans 13 amino acids. In the case of this clone: The antigen is undetermined.

Method: immunoSEQ multiplex PCR; TCRdb's copy keeps in-frame clones and lacks some. This sample has 250,000 to 350,000 clones, with 76% found just once. The rearrangement links TRBV6-5 to TRBJ1-5, with no clear D. The TCR sequence derives from a human donor with chronic lymphocytic leukemia. This sample comprised PBMCs, obtained at disease progression, from a patient treated with ibrutinib. The CDR3 loop reads CASSYSPDQPQHF. The CDR3 nucleotides are TGTGCCAGCAGTTACTCGCCAGATCAGCCCCAGCATTTT.